The rows below give T cell receptor beta chains drawn from one sample of a study of shared clonotypes between healthy human individuals. Data came from immunoSEQ multiplex PCR; TCRdb stores just in-frame clones and leaves some out. The sample consists of approximately 100,000 clones, around 71% of them appearing once. Sequenced input: memory CD8+ T cells sorted from blood. Every receptor here comes from a woman aged 25 to 39 in good health. The CDR3 runs from the conserved cysteine through the conserved F or W. The order of the fields is clone size, J gene, V gene, D gene, CDR3 protein, CDR3 DNA. D genes are given only for firm matches. Clone size is stated in some rows and not others, as once, few, many or a class when expanded.

clone_size: NA
j_call: TRBJ1-1
v_call: TRBV9
d_call: NA
cdr3_aa: CASSPLQVNTEAFF
cdr3_nt: TGTGCCAGCAGCCCGCTACAGGTTAACACTGAAGCTTTCTTT

clone_size: NA
j_call: TRBJ1-5
v_call: TRBV19
d_call: NA
cdr3_aa: CASSWSGAYNQPQHF
cdr3_nt: TGTGCCAGTAGCTGGTCCGGGGCCTACAATCAGCCCCAGCATTTT

clone_size: many
j_call: TRBJ1-2
v_call: TRBV6-5
d_call: TRBD1
cdr3_aa: CASNGQGGGYGYTF
cdr3_nt: TGTGCCAGCAACGGACAGGGAGGAGGCTATGGCTACACCTTC

clone_size: NA
j_call: TRBJ2-7
v_call: TRBV5-1
d_call: NA
cdr3_aa: CASSLEGFPSYEQYF
cdr3_nt: TGCGCCAGCAGCTTAGAGGGTTTTCCCTCCTACGAGCAGTACTTC

clone_size: NA
j_call: TRBJ2-3
v_call: TRBV5-1
d_call: NA
cdr3_aa: CASKGLRTDTQYF
cdr3_nt: TGCGCCAGCAAGGGGTTGCGGACAGATACGCAGTATTTT

clone_size: NA
j_call: TRBJ2-5
v_call: TRBV4-1
d_call: TRBD2
cdr3_aa: CASSPDRTSYGTQYF
cdr3_nt: TGCGCCAGCAGCCCTGACCGGACTAGCTATGGGACCCAGTACTTC

clone_size: NA
j_call: TRBJ2-6
v_call: TRBV28
d_call: TRBD1
cdr3_aa: CASGTRIGQGLSGANVLTF
cdr3_nt: TGTGCCAGCGGTACTAGAATAGGACAGGGACTCTCCGGGGCCAACGTCCTGACTTTC

clone_size: NA
j_call: TRBJ2-7
v_call: TRBV6-5
d_call: TRBD1
cdr3_aa: CASSYSTGGSYEQYF
cdr3_nt: TGTGCCAGCAGTTACTCGACAGGGGGCTCCTACGAGCAGTACTTC

clone_size: NA
j_call: TRBJ2-3
v_call: TRBV19
d_call: NA
cdr3_aa: CASSKEWWDTQYF
cdr3_nt: TGTGCCAGTAGTAAGGAGTGGTGGGATACGCAGTATTTT

clone_size: NA
j_call: TRBJ2-1
v_call: TRBV28
d_call: TRBD2
cdr3_aa: CASSFGGRDTYNEQFF
cdr3_nt: TGTGCCAGCAGTTTCGGCGGGAGGGATACCTACAATGAGCAGTTCTTC

clone_size: NA
j_call: TRBJ2-7
v_call: TRBV4-1
d_call: NA
cdr3_aa: CASSRTLSRVGRYEQYF
cdr3_nt: TGCGCCAGCAGCCGAACCCTGTCCCGGGTGGGTCGGTACGAGCAGTACTTC

clone_size: NA
j_call: TRBJ2-7
v_call: TRBV19
d_call: TRBD2
cdr3_aa: CASSLAGVPSYEQYF
cdr3_nt: TGTGCCAGTAGTCTAGCGGGAGTGCCCTCCTACGAGCAGTACTTC

clone_size: NA
j_call: TRBJ2-3
v_call: TRBV28
d_call: NA
cdr3_aa: CASRGKGARAGEDVTQYF
cdr3_nt: TGTGCCAGCAGAGGAAAGGGGGCGCGAGCGGGAGAAGATGTTACGCAGTATTTT

clone_size: once
j_call: TRBJ2-2
v_call: TRBV4-1
d_call: TRBD2
cdr3_aa: CASSRLAGGLTGELFF
cdr3_nt: TGCGCCAGCAGCCGGTTGGCGGGAGGGCTCACCGGGGAGCTGTTTTTT

clone_size: NA
j_call: TRBJ2-3
v_call: TRBV25-1
d_call: TRBD2
cdr3_aa: CASSESQTSGTTDTQYF
cdr3_nt: TGTGCCAGCAGTGAATCCCAGACTAGCGGAACCACAGATACGCAGTATTTT

clone_size: NA
j_call: TRBJ2-1
v_call: TRBV9
d_call: NA
cdr3_aa: CASSPRRGSSYNEQFF
cdr3_nt: TGTGCCAGCAGCCCCCGCCGGGGATCCTCCTACAATGAGCAGTTCTTC

clone_size: few
j_call: TRBJ2-7
v_call: TRBV13
d_call: NA
cdr3_aa: CASSLAASYEQYF
cdr3_nt: TGTGCCAGCAGCTTAGCGGCCTCCTACGAGCAGTACTTC

clone_size: NA
j_call: TRBJ2-7
v_call: TRBV27
d_call: NA
cdr3_aa: CASSLIGERALYEQYF
cdr3_nt: TGTGCCAGCAGTTTAATCGGCGAGCGGGCCCTCTACGAGCAGTACTTC

clone_size: few
j_call: TRBJ2-7
v_call: TRBV11-3
d_call: TRBD2
cdr3_aa: CASSFAPGGAYEQYF
cdr3_nt: TGTGCCAGCAGCTTTGCCCCCGGGGGGGCCTACGAGCAGTACTTC

clone_size: NA
j_call: TRBJ2-5
v_call: TRBV10-3
d_call: TRBD2
cdr3_aa: CAISEEPGLAGETQYF
cdr3_nt: TGTGCCATCAGTGAGGAACCGGGACTAGCGGGAGAGACCCAGTACTTC

clone_size: NA
j_call: TRBJ2-6
v_call: TRBV9
d_call: NA
cdr3_aa: CASTSGANVLTF
cdr3_nt: TGTGCCAGCACCTCTGGGGCCAACGTCCTGACTTTC

clone_size: NA
j_call: TRBJ2-7
v_call: TRBV25-1
d_call: NA
cdr3_aa: CASSESQGYEQYF
cdr3_nt: TGTGCCAGCAGTGAATCTCAGGGATACGAGCAGTACTTC

clone_size: NA
j_call: TRBJ2-1
v_call: TRBV7-5
d_call: NA
cdr3_aa: CVRSSVFNEQFF
cdr3_nt: TGTGTCAGAAGCTCCGTCTTCAATGAGCAGTTCTTC

clone_size: NA
j_call: TRBJ2-1
v_call: TRBV28
d_call: TRBD2
cdr3_aa: CASSFPSGRVHSYNEQFF
cdr3_nt: TGTGCCAGCAGTTTCCCTAGCGGGAGGGTCCATAGTTACAATGAGCAGTTCTTC

clone_size: NA
j_call: TRBJ2-2
v_call: TRBV5-1
d_call: NA
cdr3_aa: CASSFGVSITGELFF
cdr3_nt: TGCGCCAGCAGCTTCGGTGTTAGCATCACCGGGGAGCTGTTTTTT

clone_size: NA
j_call: TRBJ1-4
v_call: TRBV28
d_call: NA
cdr3_aa: CASSLTGPTNEKLFF
cdr3_nt: TGTGCCAGCAGTTTAACTGGGCCCACTAATGAAAAACTGTTTTTT

clone_size: NA
j_call: TRBJ1-3
v_call: TRBV10-3
d_call: NA
cdr3_aa: CAISERRLSGNTIYF
cdr3_nt: TGTGCCATCAGTGAGCGACGGCTCTCTGGAAACACCATATATTTT

clone_size: few
j_call: TRBJ2-5
v_call: TRBV25-1
d_call: NA
cdr3_aa: CASTDLNTEETQYF
cdr3_nt: TGTGCCAGCACGGACCTAAACACTGAAGAGACCCAGTACTTC

clone_size: few
j_call: TRBJ2-1
v_call: TRBV15
d_call: TRBD2
cdr3_aa: CATMRPKEAGVPDEQFF
cdr3_nt: TGTGCCACTATGCGACCGAAGGAAGCGGGAGTCCCAGATGAGCAGTTCTTC

clone_size: NA
j_call: TRBJ1-3
v_call: TRBV6-6
d_call: TRBD1
cdr3_aa: CASSYVGQGNTIYF
cdr3_nt: TGTGCCAGCAGTTACGTGGGACAGGGGAACACCATATATTTT